The 10 T cell receptor beta chains presented below share a single source sample, sequenced in a study of T cell responses to AZD1222 COVID-19 vaccine (dated by TCRdb to the early 2020s). Library construction relied on the immunoSEQ multiplex PCR assay. TCRdb took this table from immuneACCESS and kept in-frame rearrangements with V and J called. Such tables lack part of the clones; where checked against another copy, unresolved V genes explain under half of the gap, and the rest is unexplained. The sample data list about 130,000 clones, and 80% to 90% of these were observed just once. The ten top clones hold 8.5% to 12% of the sample. The sample's time point label is to be understood as: baseline before first vaccination. The sequencing here drew on peripheral blood, taken on day 0 of AZD1222 vaccination. The receptor set was obtained from an adult in good health.

The chain employs TRBV4-1 and TRBJ2-7; 8 bases map to TRBD1. Looked up from germline, CDR1 is MGHRA and CDR2 is YSYEKL. This CDR3 spans 19 amino acids. The junction had 15 bases not matched to a gene; V was cut back by 0 bases and J by 2 bases. The CDR3: CASSQDPRQGATPTYEQYF. The CDR3 DNA reads TGCGCCAGCAGCCAAGATCCGAGGCAGGGGGCCACTCCGACCTACGAGCAGTACTTC.

The chain joins TRBV5-5 to TRBJ2-7; D unresolved. V lost 0 bases and J lost 3, with 7 bases in between. The CDR3 has 13 residues. Germline V lookup: CDR1 SGHKS, CDR2 YYEKEE (reference sequence). In DNA form, the CDR3 reads TGTGCCAGCAGCTTGGAGGTATACTACGAGCAGTACTTC. It yields the protein CASSLEVYYEQYF.

The J gene is TRBJ1-1, the V gene TRBV4-2; D unclear. CDR1 and CDR2 (germline): LGHNA, YNFKEQ. The V and J ends lost 1 base and 1 base respectively, with 13 bases between them. This CDR3 contains 16 residues. CDR3 bases: TGTGCCAGCAGCCAAGGGTCAGGTAACTGGAACACTGAAGCTTTCTTT. Protein: CASSQGSGNWNTEAFF.

This chain joins TRBV28 and TRBJ2-4; no firm D call. Looked up from germline, CDR1 is MDHEN and CDR2 is SYDVKM. The CDR3 has 13 residues. V lost 5 bases, J lost 0 bases, and 5 bases lay in between. The CDR3 sequence: CASSTLAKNIQYF. In DNA, the CDR3 is TGTGCCAGCAGTACCTTAGCCAAAAACATTCAGTACTTC.

This clone came up a few times. The chain couples TRBV28 to TRBJ1-5; tentatively, D is TRBD1 (5 bases). The CDR3 runs 15 residues. V was clipped by 5 bases and J by 2 bases, with 13 bases between them. From germline, CDR1 is MDHEN and CDR2 SYDVKM. The CDR3: CASSTPGRGNQPQHF. DNA for the CDR3: TGTGCCAGCAGTACCCCAGGGAGGGGCAATCAGCCCCAGCATTTT.

This clone was detected only a few times. CDR3 residues: CASSIPSATGELFF. The CDR3, as DNA: TGTGCCAGTAGTATTCCCTCCGCCACCGGGGAGCTGTTTTTT. The chain joins TRBV19 to TRBJ2-2, with D unresolved. V gave up 3 bases and J gave up 4 bases, with 9 bases separating them. The CDR3 sequence is 14 residues long. CDR1 is LNHDA and CDR2 is SQIVND in the germline V gene (reference sequence).

The rearrangement uses TRBV2 and TRBJ1-5; TRBD1 matches 7 bases. Per the germline V gene, CDR1 is SNHLY and CDR2 is FYNNEI. V was pared by 3 bases and J by 4 bases, with 3 bases of the junction left unmatched. The CDR3 is 14 residues long. CDR3 region: CASSDRTGNQPQHF. The CDR3 bases are TGTGCCAGCAGTGACCGGACAGGAAATCAGCCCCAGCATTTT.

The J gene is TRBJ1-2, the V gene TRBV7-9, with 8 positions matching TRBD1. The ends lost 4 bases at V and 4 bases at J; junction bases unmatched: 5. Per the germline V gene, CDR1 is SEHNR and CDR2 is FQNEAQ (reference sequence). This CDR3 comprises 14 residues. DNA for the CDR3: TGTGCCAGCAGCTCAGGACAGGGACGCTATGGCTACACCTTC. It is translated as CASSSGQGRYGYTF.

This clone was recorded a few times. The chain uses TRBV7-8 and TRBJ1-5; possibly TRBD1 for D (6 bases). V was pared by 5 bases and J by 2 bases, with 10 bases between. Germline V lookup: CDR1 SGHVS, CDR2 FQNEAQ. This CDR3 has 14 residues. CDR3 in amino acids: CASSLGQRNQPQHF. CDR3 sequence (DNA): TGTGCCAGCAGCCTAGGACAGCGCAATCAGCCCCAGCATTTT.

The chain carries TRBV12-3 or TRBV12-4 and TRBJ1-5; D gene uncertain. The CDR3 is 13 amino acids. V lost 3 bases and J 9 bases, leaving 12 bases between the germline ends. The CDR3 coding sequence is TGTGCCAGCAGTTTCATCGGCGCGGGGCCCCAGCATTTT. Protein sequence: CASSFIGAGPQHF.